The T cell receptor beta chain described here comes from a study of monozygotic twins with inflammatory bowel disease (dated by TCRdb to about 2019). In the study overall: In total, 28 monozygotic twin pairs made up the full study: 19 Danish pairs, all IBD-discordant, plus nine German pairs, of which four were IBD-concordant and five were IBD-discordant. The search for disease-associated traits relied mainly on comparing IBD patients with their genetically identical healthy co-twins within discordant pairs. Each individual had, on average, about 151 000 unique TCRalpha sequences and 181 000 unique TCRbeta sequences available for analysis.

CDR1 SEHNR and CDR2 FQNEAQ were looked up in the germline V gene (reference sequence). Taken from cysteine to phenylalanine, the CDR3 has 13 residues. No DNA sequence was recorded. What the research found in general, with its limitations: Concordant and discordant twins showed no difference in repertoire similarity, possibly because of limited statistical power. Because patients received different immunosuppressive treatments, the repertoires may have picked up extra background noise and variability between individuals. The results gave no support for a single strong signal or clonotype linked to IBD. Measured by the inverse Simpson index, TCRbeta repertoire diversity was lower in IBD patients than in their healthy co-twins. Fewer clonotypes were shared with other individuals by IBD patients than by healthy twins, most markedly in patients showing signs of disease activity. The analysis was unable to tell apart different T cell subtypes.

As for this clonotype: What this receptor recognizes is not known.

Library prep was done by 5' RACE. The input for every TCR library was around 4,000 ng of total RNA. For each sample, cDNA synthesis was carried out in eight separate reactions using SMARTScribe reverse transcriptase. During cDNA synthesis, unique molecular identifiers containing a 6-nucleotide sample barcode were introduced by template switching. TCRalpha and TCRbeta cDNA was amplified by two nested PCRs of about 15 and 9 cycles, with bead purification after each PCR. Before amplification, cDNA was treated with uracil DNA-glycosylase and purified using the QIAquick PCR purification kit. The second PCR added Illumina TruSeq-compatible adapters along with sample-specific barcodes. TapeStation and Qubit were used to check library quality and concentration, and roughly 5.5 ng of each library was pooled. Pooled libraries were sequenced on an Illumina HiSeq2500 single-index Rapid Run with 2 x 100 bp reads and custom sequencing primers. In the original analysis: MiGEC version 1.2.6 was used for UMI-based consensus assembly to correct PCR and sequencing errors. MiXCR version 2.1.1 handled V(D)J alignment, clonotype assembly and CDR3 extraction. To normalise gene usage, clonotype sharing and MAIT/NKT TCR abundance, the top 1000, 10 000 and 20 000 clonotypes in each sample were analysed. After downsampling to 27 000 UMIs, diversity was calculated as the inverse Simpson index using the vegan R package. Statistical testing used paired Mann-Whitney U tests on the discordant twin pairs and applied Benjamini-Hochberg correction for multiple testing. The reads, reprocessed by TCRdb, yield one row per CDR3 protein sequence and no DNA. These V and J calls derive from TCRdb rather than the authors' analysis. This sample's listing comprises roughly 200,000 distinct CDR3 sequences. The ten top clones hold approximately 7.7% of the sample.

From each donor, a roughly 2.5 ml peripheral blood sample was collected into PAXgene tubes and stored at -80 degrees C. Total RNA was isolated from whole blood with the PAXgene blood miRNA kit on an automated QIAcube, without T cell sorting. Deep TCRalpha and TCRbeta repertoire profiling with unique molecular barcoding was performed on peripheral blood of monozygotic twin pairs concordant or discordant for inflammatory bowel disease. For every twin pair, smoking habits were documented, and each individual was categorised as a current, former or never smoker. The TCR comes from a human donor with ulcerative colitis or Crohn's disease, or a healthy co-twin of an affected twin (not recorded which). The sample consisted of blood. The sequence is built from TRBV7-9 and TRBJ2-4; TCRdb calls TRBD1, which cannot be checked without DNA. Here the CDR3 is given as CASSPEGGISQYF.